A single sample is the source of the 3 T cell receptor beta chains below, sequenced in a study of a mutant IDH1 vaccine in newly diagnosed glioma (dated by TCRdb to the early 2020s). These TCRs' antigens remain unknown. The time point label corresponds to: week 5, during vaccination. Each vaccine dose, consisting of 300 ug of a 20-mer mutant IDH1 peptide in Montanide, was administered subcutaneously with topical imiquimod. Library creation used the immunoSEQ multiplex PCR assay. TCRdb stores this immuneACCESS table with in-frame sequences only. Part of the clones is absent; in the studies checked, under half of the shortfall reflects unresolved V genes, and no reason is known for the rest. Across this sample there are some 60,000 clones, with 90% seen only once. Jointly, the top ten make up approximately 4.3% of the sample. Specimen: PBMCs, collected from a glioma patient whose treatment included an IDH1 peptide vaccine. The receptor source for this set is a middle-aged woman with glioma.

The chain's CDR3 is CAISRDLSYEQYF. In DNA form, the CDR3 reads TGTGCCATCAGTCGGGACTTGTCCTACGAGCAGTACTTC. The rearrangement joins TRBV10-3 to TRBJ2-7, with a possible D match to TRBD2 (6 bases). V was trimmed by 5 bases and J by 1 base, leaving 9 bases between them. Germline-derived CDR1 and CDR2 are ENHRY and SYGVKD. There are 13 residues in the CDR3.

CDR3 coding DNA: TGTGCCAGCAGAAAGGGAGACAGGGTGATTGGCTACACCTTC. Translation: CASRKGDRVIGYTF. The rearrangement joins TRBV5-5 to TRBJ1-2; 7 bases are a match to TRBD1. The CDR3 sequence is 14 residues long. Per germline, CDR1 SGHKS and CDR2 YYEKEE (reference sequence). The V segment lost 5 bases and the J segment 7 bases; nucleotides outside the gene matches: 11. Based on the CDR3 plus reference TRBV5-5 and TRBJ1-2, the full variable domain is DAGVTQSPTHLIKTRGQQVTLRCSPISGHKSVSWYQQVLGQGPQFIFQYYEKEERGRGNFPDRFSARQFPNYSSELNVNALLLGDSALYLCASRKGDRVIGYTFGSGTRLTVV.

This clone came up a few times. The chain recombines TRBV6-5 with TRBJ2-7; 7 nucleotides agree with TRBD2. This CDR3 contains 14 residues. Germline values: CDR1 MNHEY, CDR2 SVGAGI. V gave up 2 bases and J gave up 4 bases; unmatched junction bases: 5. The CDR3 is CASSYGSGRYEQYF. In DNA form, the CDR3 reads TGTGCCAGCAGTTACGGTAGCGGGCGTTACGAGCAGTACTTC.